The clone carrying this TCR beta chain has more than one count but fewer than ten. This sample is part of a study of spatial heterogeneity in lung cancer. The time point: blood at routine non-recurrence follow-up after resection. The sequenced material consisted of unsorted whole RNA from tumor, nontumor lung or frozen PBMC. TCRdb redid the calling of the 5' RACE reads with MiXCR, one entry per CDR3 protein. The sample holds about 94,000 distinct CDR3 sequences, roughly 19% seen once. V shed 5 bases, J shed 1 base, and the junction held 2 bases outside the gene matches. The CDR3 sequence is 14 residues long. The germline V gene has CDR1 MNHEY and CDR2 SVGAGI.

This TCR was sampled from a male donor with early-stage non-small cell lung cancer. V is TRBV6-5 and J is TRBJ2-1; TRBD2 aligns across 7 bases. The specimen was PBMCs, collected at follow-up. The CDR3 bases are TGTGCCAGCAGTCGGCGGGAGTCCTACAATGAGCAGTTCTTC. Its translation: CASSRRESYNEQFF.